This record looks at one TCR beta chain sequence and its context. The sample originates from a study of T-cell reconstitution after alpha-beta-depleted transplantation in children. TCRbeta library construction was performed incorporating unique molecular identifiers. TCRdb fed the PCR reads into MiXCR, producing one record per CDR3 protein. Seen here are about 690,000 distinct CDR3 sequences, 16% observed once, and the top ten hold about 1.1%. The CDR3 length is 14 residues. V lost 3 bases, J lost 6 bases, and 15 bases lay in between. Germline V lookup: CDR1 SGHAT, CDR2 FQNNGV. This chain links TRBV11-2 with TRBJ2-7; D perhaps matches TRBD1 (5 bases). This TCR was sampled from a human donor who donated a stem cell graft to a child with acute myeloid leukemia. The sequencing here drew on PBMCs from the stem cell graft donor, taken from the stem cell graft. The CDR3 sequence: CASSLGPPPLEQYF. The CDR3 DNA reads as TGTGCCAGCAGCTTGGGGCCCCCACCCCTCGAGCAGTACTTC.